What follows describes a single T cell receptor beta chain. What it recognizes is unknown. Additional DNA sequences in this sample encode the identical CDR3. Sequencing was performed with immunoSEQ multiplex PCR; in TCRdb, only in-frame clones are kept and a portion is missing. The data contain over 2 million clones, about 95% of them singletons. The sample comes from a study of shared clonotypes between healthy human individuals. This CDR3 is 15 amino acids long. Looked up from germline, CDR1 is LNHDA and CDR2 is SQIVND (reference sequence). After removal of 6 bases from V and 0 bases from J, the junction contained 5 bases not matched to a gene. Naivety among CD8 cells was defined by CD45RO negativity and positive CCR7 selection, thereby excluding terminally differentiated effector memory CD45RA+ cells. There were only Caucasian adults among the donors, and all lived in Nashville, Tennessee. Findings and limits, study-wide: Sharing across four donors was highest in naive CD4 (roughly 5%) and lowest in memory CD8 (about 0.4%). The study found lower generation probabilities in non-shared clonotypes than in those shared by all four donors.

This receptor was taken from a man aged 18 to 35 in good health. The sequenced sample was naive CD8+ T cells sorted from blood. V gene TRBV19 combines with J gene TRBJ2-1; TRBD2 matches at 7 bases. The CDR3 DNA is TGTGCCAGTAGAGTAGCGGGCTCCTCCTACAATGAGCAGTTCTTC. It translates to CASRVAGSSYNEQFF.